A single sample gave rise to the 22 T cell receptor beta chains below, sequenced in a study of blood T cell repertoires in COVID-19. The repertoire was sequenced with immunoSEQ multiplex PCR; TCRdb's copy has only in-frame clones and lacks some. The table lists more than 200,000 clones, around 82% of them singletons, with 2.5% to 3% in the top ten. Sequencing was done on a sample of peripheral blood. These receptors were taken from a woman aged 40-49 years with active or convalescent COVID-19.

J is TRBJ2-3 and V is TRBV11-2; 9 bases fit TRBD2. With 5 bases clipped from V and 1 base from J, the junction kept 10 bases outside the gene matches. The CDR3 is 17 residues long. Germline loops: CDR1 SGHAT, CDR2 FQNNGV. The CDR3 sequence is CASSLNSASGGTDTQYF. CDR3 DNA sequence: TGTGCCAGCAGCCTAAATTCGGCTAGCGGGGGCACAGATACGCAGTATTTT.

The chain couples TRBV19 to TRBJ1-5; tentatively, D is TRBD1 (6 bases). The V end was cut by 6 bases, the J end by 7 bases, with 13 bases between. The germline V gene encodes CDR1 LNHDA and CDR2 SQIVND (reference sequence). CDR3 length: 13 amino acids. Written as DNA, the CDR3 is TGTGCCAGTAGGGGGGCAGGAATACAGCCCCAGCATTTT. Translated: CASRGAGIQPQHF.

The genes are TRBV19 and TRBJ1-1; TRBD1 agrees at 7 bases. This CDR3 region has 16 residues. V trimming: 6 bases; J trimming: 7 bases; junction bases outside the gene matches: 17. The germline V gene has CDR1 LNHDA and CDR2 SQIVND (reference sequence). The CDR3 protein is CASRPPGTAYGGEAFF. The CDR3 DNA reads as TGTGCCAGTAGGCCCCCCGGGACAGCATATGGTGGTGAAGCTTTCTTT. The full variable domain, its missing parts supplied by reference TRBV19 and TRBJ1-1, is DGGITQSPKYLFRKEGQNVTLSCEQNLNHDAMYWYRQDPGQGLRLIYYSQIVNDFQKGDIAEGYSVSREKKESFPLTVTSAQKNPTAFYLCASRPPGTAYGGEAFFGQGTRLTVV.

For the CDR3, the DNA is TGTGCCAGCAGGAGACTAGTGGCTGGATCCGAGCAGTACTTC. Translated, it gives CASRRLVAGSEQYF. The chain couples TRBV2 to TRBJ2-7, with a possible D match to TRBD2 (6 bases). The CDR3 contains 14 residues. Between the trimmed V and J ends, which lost 6 bases and 6 bases, there was a span of 18 bases. The germline CDR1 and CDR2 sequences are SNHLY and FYNNEI.

This chain uses TRBV18 with TRBJ2-3, with D perhaps matching TRBD1 (5 bases). This CDR3 has 15 amino acids. CDR1 and CDR2 from the germline V gene are KGHSH and LQKENI. V dropped 1 base and J dropped 4 bases, with 12 bases sitting between them. The CDR3 DNA follows: TGTGCCAGCTCACCACAGACAGTTATCCCAGATACGCAGTATTTT. It yields the protein CASSPQTVIPDTQYF.

This rearrangement joins TRBV5-4 to TRBJ2-5; D perhaps matches TRBD2 (5 bases). Germline V gene data show CDR1 as SGHNT and CDR2 as YYREEE (reference sequence). With 3 bases removed from V and 5 bases from J, the gap between germline ends came to 20 bases. This CDR3 has 16 residues. The chain's CDR3 is CASSSAQISVGETQYF. The CDR3 nucleotides read TGTGCCAGCAGCTCCGCCCAGATTAGCGTCGGGGAGACCCAGTACTTC.

This clone was recorded a few times. The V and J genes are TRBV7-2 and TRBJ1-6; 7 bases match TRBD1. V shed 2 bases, J shed 8 bases, and the junction held 6 bases outside the gene matches. Germline CDR1 reads SGHTA; CDR2 reads FQGNSA. The CDR3 sequence is 15 residues long. This CDR3 is CASSLLGTADSPLHF. CDR3 coding DNA: TGTGCCAGCAGCTTACTCGGGACAGCTGATTCACCCCTCCACTTT.

CDR3 nucleotide sequence: TGTGCCAGCAGCTTGGTAGGAGATAGCAATCAGCCCCAGCATTTT. This encodes CASSLVGDSNQPQHF. The gene calls are TRBV5-5 and TRBJ1-5; D unclear. Trimming left V 0 bases short and J 0 bases short, with 7 bases between. Germline CDR1 reads SGHKS; CDR2 reads YYEKEE (reference sequence). The CDR3 totals 15 residues.

The chain combines TRBV28 with TRBJ1-1; 9 bases line up with TRBD1. This CDR3 has 14 residues. Unmatched junction bases numbered 8, after V lost 7 bases and J lost 5 bases. Germline CDR1 reads MDHEN; CDR2 reads SYDVKM. CDR3 in amino acids: CASIMTGGGTEAFF. CDR3 DNA sequence: TGTGCCAGCATAATGACAGGGGGGGGAACTGAAGCTTTCTTT.

V gene TRBV11-3 combines with J gene TRBJ1-3, with TRBD1 matching 9 bases. The germline gives CDR1 SGHNT, CDR2 YENEEA. This CDR3 contains 15 residues. Trimming at V came to 5 bases and at J to 1 base, leaving 3 bases not matched to a gene. DNA for the CDR3: TGTGCCAGCAGCATTGGACAGGGGTCTGGAAACACCATATATTTT. This encodes CASSIGQGSGNTIYF. Complete variable domain (other parts from reference TRBV11-3 and TRBJ1-3): EAGVVQSPRYKIIEKKQPVAFWCNPISGHNTLYWYLQNLGQGPELLIRYENEEAVDDSQLPKDRFSAERLKGVDSTLKIQPAELGDSAVYLCASSIGQGSGNTIYFGEGSWLTVV.

This clone was detected a few times. The chain is built from TRBV3-1 (or the pseudogene TRBV3-2) and TRBJ2-7; D may be TRBD1 (5 bases). CDR1 is LGHDT, CDR2 YNNKEL, per germline (reference sequence). V gave up 8 bases and J gave up 6 bases, with 11 bases separating them. The CDR3 covers 11 residues. The CDR3 coding sequence is TGTGCCAGCGGGCAGGGATTCGAGCAGTACTTC. Its translation: CASGQGFEQYF.

The rearrangement joins TRBV6-6 to TRBJ1-4; no clear D gene. V gave up 4 bases and J gave up 0 bases, with 9 bases separating them. Germline V gives CDR1 MNHNY, CDR2 SVGAGI (reference sequence). The CDR3 is made up of 15 amino acids. The CDR3 is CASSLNGATNEKLFF. The CDR3 DNA reads as TGTGCCAGCAGTTTAAACGGTGCAACTAATGAAAAACTGTTTTTT.

This chain links TRBV7-2 with TRBJ2-2, with 7 bases lining up with TRBD2. Germline CDR1 reads SGHTA; CDR2 reads FQGNSA. The CDR3 totals 15 residues. J was trimmed by 6 bases and V by 1 base; bases with no gene match: 5. CDR3 nucleotides: TGTGCCAGCAGCTTAGTAGCGGGCCAGGCCGGGGAGCTGTTTTTT. It codes for CASSLVAGQAGELFF.

The chain has TRBV19 and TRBJ1-2; the D gene is possibly TRBD1 (5 bases). Per the germline V gene, CDR1 is LNHDA and CDR2 is SQIVND (reference sequence). The CDR3 consists of 13 residues. Trimming left V 3 bases short and J 4 bases short, with 9 bases between. Here the CDR3 reads CASSMEGRYGYTF. CDR3 in DNA: TGTGCCAGTAGTATGGAGGGGCGCTATGGCTACACCTTC.

The V call is TRBV4-3, the J call TRBJ2-7; 8 bases align to TRBD2. The CDR3 is 17 amino acids. Unmatched junction bases numbered 10, after V lost 0 bases and J lost 3 bases. Looked up from germline, CDR1 is LGHNA and CDR2 is YSLEER. CDR3 amino acids: CASSQDFRGGLFYEQYF. The CDR3 DNA is TGCGCCAGCAGCCAAGATTTCCGGGGGGGCCTTTTCTACGAGCAGTACTTC.

This clone was found once. The chain carries TRBV25-1 and TRBJ2-1; D not resolved. V lost 7 bases and J 9 bases, leaving 19 bases between the germline ends. Per the germline V gene, CDR1 is MGHDK and CDR2 is SYGVNS. There are 14 residues in the CDR3. The DNA of the CDR3 is TGTGCCAGCACTCAAAGTGGTCCTAATACTGAGCAGTTCTTC. This encodes CASTQSGPNTEQFF.

The chain combines TRBV25-1 with TRBJ1-1; 12 bases align to TRBD1. The germline V gene has CDR1 MGHDK and CDR2 SYGVNS. J lost 5 bases, V lost 6 bases, and 10 bases had no gene match. CDR3 length: 16 amino acids. DNA for the CDR3: TGTGCCAGCAGCCCCGGGACAGGGGGCGCGGATACTGAAGCTTTCTTT. This translates into CASSPGTGGADTEAFF.

In this sample, this clone turned up once. The chain joins TRBV9 to TRBJ2-1; TRBD2 aligns across 8 bases. The CDR3 has 14 amino acids. CDR1 is SGDLS and CDR2 is YYNGEE in the germline V gene. With 4 bases clipped from V and 4 bases from J, the junction kept 4 bases outside the gene matches. The CDR3 region has the DNA TGTGCCAGCAGCCCTAGCGGGCAATACAATGAGCAGTTCTTC. Its protein product is CASSPSGQYNEQFF.

The gene calls are TRBV5-1 and TRBJ1-1, with a possible D match to TRBD1 (5 bases). V was clipped by 4 bases and J by 0 bases, with 16 bases between them. The CDR3 spans 16 residues. Per the germline V gene, CDR1 is SGHRS and CDR2 is YFSETQ. The CDR3 region has the DNA TGCGCCAGCAGCCCCTGGAGGGGTACTATGAACACTGAAGCTTTCTTT. Its translation: CASSPWRGTMNTEAFF.

This clone was seen just once. The chain employs TRBV5-6 and TRBJ2-1; D not certain. Germline-derived CDR1 and CDR2 are SGHDT and YYEEEE. The germline V and J ends were trimmed by 0 bases and 6 bases, with 4 bases remaining between them. CDR3 length equals 12 residues. CDR3 in amino acids: CASSLDGNEQFF. The CDR3 DNA reads as TGTGCCAGCAGCTTGGACGGCAATGAGCAGTTCTTC.

The chain recombines TRBV19 with TRBJ1-5; a weak D match, TRBD1 (5 bases). The CDR3 runs to 12 residues. The germline V and J ends were trimmed by 7 bases and 5 bases, with 9 bases remaining between them. Germline CDR1 reads LNHDA; CDR2 reads SQIVND (reference sequence). The CDR3 DNA is TGTGCCAGTATGGGGCAAGATCAGCCCCAGCATTTT. Its protein is CASMGQDQPQHF.

The genes are TRBV20-1 and TRBJ1-2; D might be TRBD1 (6 bases). Looked up from germline, CDR1 is DFQATT and CDR2 is SNEGSKA (reference sequence). CDR3 size: 11 residues. V was shortened by 6 bases and J by 5 bases, with 10 bases between the two germline ends. The CDR3 sequence: CSAPDRYGYTF. In DNA, the CDR3 is TGCAGTGCGCCGGACAGATATGGCTACACCTTC.